Shown below are 10 T cell receptor beta chains from a single sample sequenced in a study of blood T cell repertoires in COVID-19. Only in-frame clones appear in the TCRdb table, and some are missing; sequencing was by immunoSEQ multiplex PCR. The table lists 110,000 or so clones, 85% of them singletons. The material sequenced was peripheral blood. The receptors originated from a human donor in a cohort sampled during active COVID-19.

The chain joins TRBV12-3 or TRBV12-4 to TRBJ1-1; TRBD1 aligns across 9 bases. The CDR3 runs to 13 residues. V shed 5 bases and J 5 bases; nucleotides not matched to a gene: 3. The CDR3 bases are TGTGCCAGCAGTGGGGGACAGGGAACTGAAGCTTTCTTT. Amino acid sequence: CASSGGQGTEAFF.

This clone was seen a few times. V and J are TRBV5-1 and TRBJ2-2; no reliable D call. Germline V gene sequence: CDR1 SGHRS, CDR2 YFSETQ. The ends were cut back, 6 bases at V and 3 bases at J, with 6 bases in the middle. The CDR3 runs to 12 residues. CDR3 region: CASIGYTGELFF. The CDR3 DNA reads TGCGCCAGCATCGGGTACACCGGGGAGCTGTTTTTT.

Comment on this clone: This sample also contains other DNA sequences that code for the same CDR3. The V gene is TRBV7-2, the J gene TRBJ2-7; a possible D gene is TRBD2 (5 bases). The CDR3 has 14 residues. CDR1 and CDR2 from the germline V gene are SGHTA and FQGNSA. V gave up 5 bases and J gave up 3 bases, with 14 bases separating them. CDR3 sequence (DNA): TGTGCCAGCAGCCTTACGGGGAGTAGCTACGAGCAGTACTTC. This gives the protein CASSLTGSSYEQYF.

The chain has TRBV3-1 (or the pseudogene TRBV3-2) and TRBJ2-3; 8 positions match TRBD1. The CDR3 spans 18 residues. The germline V gene encodes CDR1 LGHDT and CDR2 YNNKEL (reference sequence). J was trimmed by 4 bases and V by 5 bases; bases with no gene match: 17. CDR3 in amino acids: CASSTGQGIPTQPDTQYF. Here the CDR3 DNA reads TGTGCCAGCAGCACCGGACAGGGTATTCCTACTCAACCAGATACGCAGTATTTT.

The chain joins TRBV6-2 or TRBV6-3 to TRBJ2-7, with D unresolved. V was shortened by 2 bases and J by 4 bases, with 9 bases between the two germline ends. The CDR3 runs to 13 residues. The V gene's germline CDR1 is MNHEY and CDR2 SVGEGT. In nucleotides, the CDR3 is TGTGCCAGCAGTTACAGCGTAGGTTACGAGCAGTACTTC. Translation gives CASSYSVGYEQYF.

This clone occurred once. This chain joins TRBV5-1 and TRBJ1-1, with 7 bases identical to TRBD1. V dropped 4 bases and J dropped 3; count of bases not matched to a gene: 9. The CDR3 loop spans 15 amino acids. Looked up from germline, CDR1 is SGHRS and CDR2 is YFSETQ. The CDR3 is CASSLFPDRDTEAFF. CDR3 bases: TGCGCCAGCAGCCTCTTTCCTGACAGGGACACTGAAGCTTTCTTT.

The rearrangement links TRBV7-9 to TRBJ2-1, with TRBD2 identical over 7 bases. CDR3 size: 15 residues. V shed 1 base and J 9 bases; nucleotides not matched to a gene: 9. CDR1 is SEHNR, CDR2 FQNEAQ, per germline (reference sequence). CDR3 nucleotides: TGTGCCAGCAGCTTAGAAGTCCTAGCGGAGGGTGAGCAGTTCTTC. Translation gives CASSLEVLAEGEQFF.

The V call is TRBV2, the J call TRBJ2-3, with 13 positions matching TRBD2. The junction had 7 bases not matched to a gene; V was cut back by 4 bases and J by 0 bases. CDR1 is SNHLY and CDR2 is FYNNEI in the germline V gene. The CDR3 sequence is 18 residues long. DNA for the CDR3: TGTGCCAGCAGTGGCGCGGGACTAGCGGGAACGAGCACAGATACGCAGTATTTT. Translating gives CASSGAGLAGTSTDTQYF.

The chain links TRBV19 to TRBJ2-2, with TRBD2 matching 11 bases. The trim removed 3 bases at V and 3 bases at J, leaving 9 bases unmatched. This CDR3 is 18 amino acids long. From germline, CDR1 is LNHDA and CDR2 SQIVND (reference sequence). CDR3 region: CASSILVTSGDYTGELFF. CDR3 nucleotides: TGTGCCAGTAGTATCCTCGTGACTAGCGGGGATTACACCGGGGAGCTGTTTTTT. Based on the CDR3 plus reference TRBV19 and TRBJ2-2, the full variable domain is DGGITQSPKYLFRKEGQNVTLSCEQNLNHDAMYWYRQDPGQGLRLIYYSQIVNDFQKGDIAEGYSVSREKKESFPLTVTSAQKNPTAFYLCASSILVTSGDYTGELFFGEGSRLTVL.

This clone was detected only once. The V gene is TRBV13, the J gene TRBJ1-2, with 9 nucleotides matching TRBD1. The CDR3 is 13 amino acids. From germline, CDR1 is PRHDT and CDR2 FYEKMQ (reference sequence). Losses at the gene ends were 1 base for V and 7 bases for J; bases not matched to a gene: 1. The CDR3 DNA follows: TGTGCCAGCAGCTTAGCACAGGGGGCTGGCTACACCTTC. Its protein is CASSLAQGAGYTF.